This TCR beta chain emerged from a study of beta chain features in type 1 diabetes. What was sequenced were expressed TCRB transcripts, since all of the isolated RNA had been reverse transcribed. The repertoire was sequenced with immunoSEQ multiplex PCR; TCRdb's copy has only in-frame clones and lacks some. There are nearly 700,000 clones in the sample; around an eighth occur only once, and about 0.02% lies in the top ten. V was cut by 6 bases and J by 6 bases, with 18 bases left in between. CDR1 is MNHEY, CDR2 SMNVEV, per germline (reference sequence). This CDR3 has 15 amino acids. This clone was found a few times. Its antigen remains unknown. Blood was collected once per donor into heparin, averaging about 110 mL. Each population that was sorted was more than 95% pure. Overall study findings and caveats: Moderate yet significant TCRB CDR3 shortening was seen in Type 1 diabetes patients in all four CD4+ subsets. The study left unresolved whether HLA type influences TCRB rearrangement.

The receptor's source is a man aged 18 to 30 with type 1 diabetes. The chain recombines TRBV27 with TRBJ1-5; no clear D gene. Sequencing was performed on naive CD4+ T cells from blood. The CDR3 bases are TGTGCCAGCAGCTCACTCTCGGAGGGAGGTCAGCCCCAGCATTTT. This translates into CASSSLSEGGQPQHF.